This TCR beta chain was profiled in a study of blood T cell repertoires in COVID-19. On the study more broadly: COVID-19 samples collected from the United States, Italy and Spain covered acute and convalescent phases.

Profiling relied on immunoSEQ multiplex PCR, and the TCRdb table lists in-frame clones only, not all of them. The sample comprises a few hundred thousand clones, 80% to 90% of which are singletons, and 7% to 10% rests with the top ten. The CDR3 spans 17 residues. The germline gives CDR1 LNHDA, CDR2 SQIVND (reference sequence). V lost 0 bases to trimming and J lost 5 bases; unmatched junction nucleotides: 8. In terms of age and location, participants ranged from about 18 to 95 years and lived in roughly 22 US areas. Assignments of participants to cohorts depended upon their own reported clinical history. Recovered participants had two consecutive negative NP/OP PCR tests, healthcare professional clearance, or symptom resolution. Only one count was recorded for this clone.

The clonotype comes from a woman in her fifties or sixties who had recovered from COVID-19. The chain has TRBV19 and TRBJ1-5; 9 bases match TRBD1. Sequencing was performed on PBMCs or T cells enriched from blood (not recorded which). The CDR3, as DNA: TGTGCCAGTAGTATAGAATCTGGACAGGGGATGTATCAGCCCCAGCATTTT. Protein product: CASSIESGQGMYQPQHF.